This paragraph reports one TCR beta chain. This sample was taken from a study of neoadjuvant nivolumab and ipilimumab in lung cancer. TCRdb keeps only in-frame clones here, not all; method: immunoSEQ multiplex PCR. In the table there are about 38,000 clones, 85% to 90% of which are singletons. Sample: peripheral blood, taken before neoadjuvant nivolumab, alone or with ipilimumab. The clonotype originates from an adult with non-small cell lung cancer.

CDR3 sequence: CASTGSPGQGFETQYF. The CDR3 DNA follows: TGTGCCAGCACCGGAAGTCCGGGACAGGGGTTTGAGACCCAGTACTTC. The gene calls are TRBV27 and TRBJ2-5; 10 positions match TRBD1. CDR1 is MNHEY and CDR2 is SMNVEV in the germline V gene (reference sequence). The trim removed 7 bases at V and 5 bases at J, leaving 13 bases unmatched. The CDR3 contains 16 residues.